This T cell receptor beta chain appears in the sequencing data of a study of beta chain features in type 1 diabetes. The study's findings and limits: PCR might favor shorter templates, equally in patients and controls. VDJ junctions from type 1 diabetes patients carried fewer insertions and larger deletions.

There are 12 residues in the CDR3. V was clipped by 10 bases and J by 2 bases, with 11 bases between them. The germline V gene has CDR1 MDHEN and CDR2 SYDVKM. As regards this clone: Its antigen is not identified.

Sequenced material consisted of expressed TCRB transcripts (all of the isolated RNA was reverse transcribed). Naive, central memory and regulatory T cell samples yielded around 3.5 million reads on average. The repertoire was sequenced with immunoSEQ multiplex PCR; TCRdb's copy has only in-frame clones and lacks some. The data contain some 400,000 clones, approximately 16% of them singletons. The chain carries TRBV28 and TRBJ1-1, with a possible D match to TRBD1 (6 bases). The receptor was isolated from a woman under 30 in good health. The sequenced sample consisted of naive CD4+ T cells from blood. CDR3 sequence reads: CATKQGNTEAFF. The CDR3 nucleotides are TGTGCCACCAAACAGGGAAACACTGAAGCTTTCTTT.